This T cell receptor beta chain was observed in a study of CD8 T cells in ankylosing spondylitis. This CDR3 region has 14 residues. Trimming shortened V by 4 bases and J by 2 bases, and 9 bases separated the two germline ends. Germline lookup yields CDR1 LGHDT and CDR2 YNNKEL (reference sequence). MiXCR was run by TCRdb on the 5' RACE reads, yielding one entry per CDR3 protein. The data contain under 450,000 distinct CDR3 sequences, approximately 22% of them singletons. The chain combines TRBV3-1 with TRBJ1-5; possible D gene TRBD1, 5 bases. This TCR derives from a male donor with ankylosing spondylitis or in good health (not recorded which). The sequenced material came from blood, either unsorted or a sorted T cell fraction (not recorded which). Here the CDR3 reads CASSRRVGNQPQHF. The CDR3 region has the DNA TGTGCCAGCAGCCGCAGGGTGGGCAATCAGCCCCAGCATTTT.